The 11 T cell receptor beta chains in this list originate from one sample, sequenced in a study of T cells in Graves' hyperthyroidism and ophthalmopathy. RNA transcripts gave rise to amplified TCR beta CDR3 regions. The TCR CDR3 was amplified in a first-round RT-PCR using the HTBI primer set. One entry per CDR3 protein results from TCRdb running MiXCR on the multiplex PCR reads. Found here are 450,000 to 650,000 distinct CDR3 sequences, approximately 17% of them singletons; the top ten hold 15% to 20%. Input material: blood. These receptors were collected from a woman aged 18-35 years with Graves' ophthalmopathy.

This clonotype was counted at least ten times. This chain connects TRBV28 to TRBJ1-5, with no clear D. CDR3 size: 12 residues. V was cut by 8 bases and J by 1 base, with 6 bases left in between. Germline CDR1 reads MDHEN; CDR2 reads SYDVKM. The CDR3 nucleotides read TGTGCCAGCGAGGACAGCAATCAGCCCCAGCATTTT. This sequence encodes CASEDSNQPQHF.

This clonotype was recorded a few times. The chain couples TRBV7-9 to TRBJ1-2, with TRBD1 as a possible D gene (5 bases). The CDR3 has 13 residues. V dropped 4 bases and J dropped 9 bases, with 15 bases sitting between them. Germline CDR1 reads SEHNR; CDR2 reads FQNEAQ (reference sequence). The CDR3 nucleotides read TGTGCCAGCAGCTCGGGGACGGCCAACAGCTACACCTTC. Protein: CASSSGTANSYTF.

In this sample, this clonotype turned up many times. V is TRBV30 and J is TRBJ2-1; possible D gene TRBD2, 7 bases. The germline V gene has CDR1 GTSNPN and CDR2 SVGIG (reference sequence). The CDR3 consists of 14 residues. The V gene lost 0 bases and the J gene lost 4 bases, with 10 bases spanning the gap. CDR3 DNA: TGTGCCTGGAGTGTTGGGGGGGCTTACAATGAGCAGTTCTTC. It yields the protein CAWSVGGAYNEQFF.

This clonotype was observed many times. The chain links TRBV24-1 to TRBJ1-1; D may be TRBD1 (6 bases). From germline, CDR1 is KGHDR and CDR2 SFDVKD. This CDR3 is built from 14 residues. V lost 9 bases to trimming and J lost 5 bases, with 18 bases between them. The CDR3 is CATVLWGRRTEAFF. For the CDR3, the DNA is TGTGCCACCGTGTTATGGGGGCGCAGGACTGAAGCTTTCTTT.

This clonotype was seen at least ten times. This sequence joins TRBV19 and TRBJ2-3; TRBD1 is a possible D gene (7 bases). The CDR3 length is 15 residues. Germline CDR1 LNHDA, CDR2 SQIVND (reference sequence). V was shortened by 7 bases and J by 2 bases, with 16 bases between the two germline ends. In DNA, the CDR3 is TGTGCCAGTAAACGGGGGACAGCCTCCACAGATACGCAGTATTTT. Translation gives CASKRGTASTDTQYF.

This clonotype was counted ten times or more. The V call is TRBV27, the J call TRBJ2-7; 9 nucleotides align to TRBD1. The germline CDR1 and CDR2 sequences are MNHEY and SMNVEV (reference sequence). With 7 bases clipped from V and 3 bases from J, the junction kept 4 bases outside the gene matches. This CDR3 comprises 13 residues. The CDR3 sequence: CASKLTGGYEQYF. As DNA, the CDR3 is TGTGCCAGCAAACTGACAGGGGGCTACGAGCAGTACTTC.

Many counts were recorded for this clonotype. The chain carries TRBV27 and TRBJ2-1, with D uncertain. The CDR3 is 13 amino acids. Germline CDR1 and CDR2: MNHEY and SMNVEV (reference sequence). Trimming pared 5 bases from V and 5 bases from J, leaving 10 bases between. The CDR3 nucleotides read TGTGCCAGCAGTCTCGACCGGGACAATGAGCAGTTCTTC. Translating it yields CASSLDRDNEQFF.

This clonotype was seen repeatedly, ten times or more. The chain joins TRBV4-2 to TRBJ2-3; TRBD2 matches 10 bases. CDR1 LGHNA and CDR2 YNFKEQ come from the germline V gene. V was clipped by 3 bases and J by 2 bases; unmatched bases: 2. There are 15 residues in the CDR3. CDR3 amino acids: CASSQLAGDTDTQYF. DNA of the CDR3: TGTGCCAGCAGCCAGCTAGCGGGGGACACAGATACGCAGTATTTT.

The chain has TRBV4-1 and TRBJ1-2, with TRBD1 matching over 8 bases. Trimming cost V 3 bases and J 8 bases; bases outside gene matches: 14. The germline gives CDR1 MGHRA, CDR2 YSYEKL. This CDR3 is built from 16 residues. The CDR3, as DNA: TGCGCCAGCAGCCAGGCTGGACAGGGCCGCGTCCGGGGCTACACCTTC. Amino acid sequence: CASSQAGQGRVRGYTF.

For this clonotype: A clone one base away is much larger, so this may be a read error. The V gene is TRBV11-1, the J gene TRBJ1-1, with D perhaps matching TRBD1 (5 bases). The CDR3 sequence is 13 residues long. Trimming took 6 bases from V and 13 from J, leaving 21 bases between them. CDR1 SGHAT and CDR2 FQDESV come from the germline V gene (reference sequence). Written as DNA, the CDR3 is TGTGCCAGCAGTGACCCGGGACGGGCGGTTGGTTTCTTT. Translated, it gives CASSDPGRAVGFF.

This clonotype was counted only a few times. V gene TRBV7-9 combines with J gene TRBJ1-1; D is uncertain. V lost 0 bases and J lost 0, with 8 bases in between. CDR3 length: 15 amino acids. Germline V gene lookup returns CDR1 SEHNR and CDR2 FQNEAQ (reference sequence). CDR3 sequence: CASSLAVGLNTEAFF. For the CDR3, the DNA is TGTGCCAGCAGCTTAGCAGTCGGGCTGAACACTGAAGCTTTCTTT.